This paragraph covers one TCR beta chain sequence. What it binds is not known. Primers: 60 Vbeta forward and 13 Jbeta reverse. Sequencing used immunoSEQ multiplex PCR; TCRdb keeps in-frame clones, though not all of them. The repertoire holds under 200,000 clones, around 80% seen once, with 0.69% in the top ten. The data derive from a study of cytomegalovirus exposure and HLA in healthy donors. Turning to the study itself: When 398 donors were genotyped, 81% of them were found to fall in the Caucasian-associated ancestry cluster.

Whole-study findings and limits: The authors confirmed in vitro that a few CMV-associated chains were specific for CMV antigens.

This CDR3 comprises 14 residues. V was pared by 5 bases and J by 4 bases, with 11 bases between. Germline CDR1 and CDR2: MGHRA and YSYEKL. The specimen sequenced was PBMCs. This chain joins TRBV4-1 and TRBJ1-4; D call uncertain. This sequence was found in a woman aged 40 to 49 in good health and CMV-seronegative. The DNA for the CDR3 is TGCGCCAGCAGCGAAGGGAGTTTTAATGAAAAACTGTTTTTT. It yields the protein CASSEGSFNEKLFF.